The subject of this entry is one T cell receptor beta chain. The germline V gene has CDR1 MNHNS and CDR2 SASEGT. With 1 base clipped from V and 1 base from J, the junction kept 6 bases outside the gene matches. CDR3 length equals 16 residues. The data are from a study of cytomegalovirus exposure and HLA in healthy donors. PCR used 60 Vbeta primers and 13 Jbeta primers. Only in-frame clones appear in the TCRdb table, and some are missing; sequencing was by immunoSEQ multiplex PCR. This listing includes about 38,000 clones. This sequence joins TRBV6-1 and TRBJ1-1; 7 bases line up with TRBD1. The sample taken for sequencing was PBMCs. The TCR was taken from a man aged 35 to 55 in good health and CMV-seropositive. The CDR3 nucleotides read TGTGCCAGCAGTGAAGGACAGGGATTAGGGAACACTGAAGCTTTCTTT. Translating gives CASSEGQGLGNTEAFF.